In its sample, the clone carrying this T cell receptor (beta chain) was seen once. This sample stems from a study of blood T cell repertoires in COVID-19. Background on the study: Samples came from the United States, Italy and Spain, spanning acute and convalescent COVID-19. PBMCs, B-cell-depleted T cells, or T cells were the source of the cDNA or gDNA that made up the material.

Per germline, CDR1 GTSNPN and CDR2 SVGIG (reference sequence). CDR3 length: 14 residues. The V and J ends lost 2 bases and 8 bases respectively, with 16 bases between them. Original handling: The assay estimated nucleated cells by amplifying reference gene primers. Method: immunoSEQ multiplex PCR; TCRdb's copy keeps in-frame clones and lacks some. The DNA gave D and trimming, while V, J and clone size come from that table. The sample has 200,000 or so clones, 70% to 90% seen once. V and J are TRBV30 and TRBJ2-4, with D perhaps TRBD2 (7 bases). Source material: peripheral blood. The receptor was derived from an older man with active or convalescent COVID-19. CDR3 in amino acids: CAWSQNGGADIQYF. The CDR3 region has the DNA TGTGCCTGGAGTCAGAATGGGGGGGCGGACATTCAGTACTTC.